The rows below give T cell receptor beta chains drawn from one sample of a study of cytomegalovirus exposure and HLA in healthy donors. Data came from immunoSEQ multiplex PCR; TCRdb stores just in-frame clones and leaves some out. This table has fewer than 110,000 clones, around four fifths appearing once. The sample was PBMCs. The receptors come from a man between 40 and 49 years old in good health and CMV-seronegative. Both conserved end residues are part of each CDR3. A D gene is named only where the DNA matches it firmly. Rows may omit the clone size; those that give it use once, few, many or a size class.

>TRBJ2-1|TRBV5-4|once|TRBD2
CASSHTGTNYNEQFF
TGTGCCAGCAGCCATACCGGGACTAACTACAATGAGCAGTTCTTC
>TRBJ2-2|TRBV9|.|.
CASSVASQTGELFF
TGTGCCAGCAGCGTTGCTAGTCAGACCGGGGAGCTGTTTTTT
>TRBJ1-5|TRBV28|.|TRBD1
CASNYRGSNQPQHF
TGTGCCAGCAACTACAGGGGAAGCAATCAGCCCCAGCATTTT
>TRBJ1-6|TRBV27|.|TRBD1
CASSTLGTGGNSPLHF
TGTGCCAGCAGCACTCTGGGAACAGGGGGTAATTCACCCCTCCACTTT
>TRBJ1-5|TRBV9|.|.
CASSPPYSNQPQHF
TGTGCCAGCAGCCCGCCCTATAGCAATCAGCCCCAGCATTTT
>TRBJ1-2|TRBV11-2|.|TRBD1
CGTGIYGYTF
TGTGGGACAGGAATCTATGGCTACACCTTC
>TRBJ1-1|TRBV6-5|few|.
CATWQVFTEAFF
TGTGCCACCTGGCAGGTATTTACTGAAGCTTTCTTT
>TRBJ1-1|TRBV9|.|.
CASSDNNRAVNTEAFF
TGTGCCAGCAGCGATAATAACAGGGCAGTGAACACTGAAGCTTTCTTT
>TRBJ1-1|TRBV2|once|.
CASSAEESNTEAFF
TGTGCCAGCAGTGCAGAGGAGTCGAACACTGAAGCTTTCTTT
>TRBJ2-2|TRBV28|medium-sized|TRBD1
CASRIPRDRDSGELFF
TGTGCCAGCAGAATCCCCCGGGACAGGGATTCCGGGGAGCTGTTTTTT
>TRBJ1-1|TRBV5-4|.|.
CASSSGAYEAFF
TGTGCCAGCAGCTCAGGGGCCTATGAAGCTTTCTTT
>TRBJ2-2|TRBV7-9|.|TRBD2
CSSSLGRGANTGELFF
TGTTCCAGCAGCTTGGGGCGGGGGGCGAACACCGGGGAGCTGTTTTTT
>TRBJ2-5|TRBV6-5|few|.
CASSLTRGPQETQYF
TGTGCCAGCAGTCTCACGCGGGGGCCCCAAGAGACCCAGTACTTC
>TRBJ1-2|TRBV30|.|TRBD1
CAWKVSGTGVTGYTF
TGTGCCTGGAAGGTCTCCGGGACAGGTGTCACTGGCTACACCTTC
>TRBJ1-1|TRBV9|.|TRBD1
CASSVAGGPNTEAFF
TGTGCCAGCAGCGTAGCAGGGGGTCCAAACACTGAAGCTTTCTTT
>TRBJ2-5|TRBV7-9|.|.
CSSSSRGNTRVETQYF
TGTTCCAGCAGCTCTAGGGGAAACACAAGGGTAGAGACCCAGTACTTC
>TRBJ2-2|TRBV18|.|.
CASSHQTGELFF
TGTGCCAGCTCACACCAGACCGGGGAGCTGTTTTTT
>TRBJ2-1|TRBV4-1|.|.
CASSQVPGGLYNEQFF
TGCGCCAGCAGCCAAGTCCCAGGAGGACTTTACAATGAGCAGTTCTTC
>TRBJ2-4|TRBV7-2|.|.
CASSLGTGSIQYF
TGTGCCAGCAGCTTAGGCACAGGTTCCATTCAGTACTTC
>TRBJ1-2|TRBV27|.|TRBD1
CASSPATGIGGYTF
TGTGCCAGCAGTCCCGCGACAGGGATCGGTGGCTACACCTTC
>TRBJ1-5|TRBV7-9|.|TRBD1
CASSSDRGNQPQHF
TGTGCCAGCAGCTCGGACAGGGGGAATCAGCCCCAGCATTTT
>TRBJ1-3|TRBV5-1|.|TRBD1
CASSCRDRRVGNTIYF
TGCGCCAGCAGCTGCCGGGACAGGCGAGTTGGAAACACCATATATTTT
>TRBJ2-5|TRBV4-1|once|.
CASSQGDRTQETQYF
TGCGCCAGCAGCCAGGGTGACAGGACCCAAGAGACCCAGTACTTC
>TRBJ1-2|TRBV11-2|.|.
CASSSYYTGNSYGYTF
TGTGCCAGCAGCTCTTATTACACAGGGAACAGCTATGGCTACACCTTC
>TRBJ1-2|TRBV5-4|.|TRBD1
CASSRGQGAGGYTF
TGTGCCAGCAGCCGGGGACAGGGGGCGGGAGGCTACACCTTC
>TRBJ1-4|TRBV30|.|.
CAWSPSANEKLFF
TGTGCCTGGAGCCCATCGGCTAATGAAAAACTGTTTTTT
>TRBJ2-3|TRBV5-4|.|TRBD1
CASSLQGASDTQYF
TGTGCCAGCAGCTTACAGGGGGCGTCAGATACGCAGTATTTT